One T cell receptor (beta chain) is described in this entry. This entry is derived from a study of blood T cell repertoires in COVID-19. Individuals aged roughly 18 to 100 years were recruited from fewer than 25 US areas. The V gene's germline CDR1 is DFQATT and CDR2 SNEGSKA (reference sequence). The V gene end was trimmed by 3 bases and the J gene end by 7 bases; junction bases not matched to a gene: 6. The CDR3 length is 13 residues. As handled by the study authors: Estimation of nucleated cell counts relied on the amplification of reference gene primers. The assay was immunoSEQ multiplex PCR, and TCRdb's table has in-frame clones only and misses some. V and J calls plus clone size are reproduced from that table; the DNA served to infer D and trimming. Among 240,000 or so clones, around 88% were seen once, and the ten largest hold approximately 3.5%.

The source is a woman between 40 and 55 years old with acute COVID-19. The chain is built from TRBV20-1 and TRBJ2-7; 10 nucleotides match TRBD2. Material for sequencing was PBMCs or T cells enriched from blood (not recorded which). CDR3 nucleotides: TGCAGTGCTAGTCTAGCGGGAGTCCGAGAGCAGTACTTC. This encodes CSASLAGVREQYF.